This is a list of T cell receptor beta chains from one sample in a study of shared clonotypes between healthy human individuals. TCRdb keeps only in-frame clones here, not all; method: immunoSEQ multiplex PCR. Of 2 million to 3 million clones detected, 93% appear once; the ten largest clones hold about 0.39%. Material for sequencing was naive CD4+ T cells from PBMCs. The receptors were gathered from a young man in good health. Some clones in this sample may be carry-over from other donors' samples. The CDR3 runs from the conserved cysteine through the conserved F or W. The D gene is left open where the match is weak. Only part of the rows carry a size: once, few, many, or a class if the clone is expanded.

v_gene,abundance,d_gene,j_gene,CDR3aa,CDR3nt
TRBV27,NA,NA,TRBJ2-4,CASSPNPLAKNIQYF,TGTGCCAGCAGTCCGAATCCCCTAGCCAAAAACATTCAGTACTTC
TRBV28,NA,NA,TRBJ2-2,CASSLSISNTGELFF,TGTGCCAGCAGTTTGAGCATCTCGAACACCGGGGAGCTGTTTTTT
TRBV28,NA,TRBD1,TRBJ2-7,CASSGTGLRGTYEQYF,TGTGCCAGCAGCGGGACAGGGTTGCGGGGAACCTACGAGCAGTACTTC
TRBV19,few,TRBD1,TRBJ1-5,CASRPQGASQPQHF,TGTGCCAGCCGCCCCCAGGGGGCCTCCCAGCCCCAGCATTTT
TRBV7-9,NA,TRBD2,TRBJ2-3,CASSYSGLAGDTQYF,TGTGCCAGCAGTTACTCGGGACTAGCGGGGGATACGCAGTATTTT
TRBV27,once,NA,TRBJ1-5,CASSLSFSQLYSNQPQHF,TGTGCCAGCAGTTTATCGTTCAGTCAGTTGTATAGCAATCAGCCCCAGCATTTT
TRBV2,NA,NA,TRBJ1-4,CASSEVQRGWGKLFF,TGTGCCAGCAGTGAAGTGCAAAGGGGGTGGGGAAAACTGTTTTTT
TRBV18,NA,NA,TRBJ2-2,CASSLMGTTNTGELFF,TGTGCCAGCTCTCTCATGGGGACCACGAACACCGGGGAGCTGTTTTTT
TRBV7-9,NA,NA,TRBJ1-6,CASSSGILNSPLHF,TGTGCCAGCAGCTCGGGTATACTGAATTCACCCCTCCACTTT
TRBV7-3,NA,TRBD2,TRBJ2-2,CASSLFTSGANTGELFF,TGTGCCAGCAGCTTGTTTACTAGCGGGGCGAACACCGGGGAGCTGTTTTTT
TRBV5-1,NA,NA,TRBJ2-7,CASSLGDAYEQYF,TGCGCCAGCAGCTTGGGGGACGCCTACGAGCAGTACTTC
TRBV30,NA,NA,TRBJ2-7,CAWSARGDKFYEQYF,TGTGCCTGGAGTGCGAGGGGGGACAAATTCTACGAGCAGTACTTC
TRBV30,NA,NA,TRBJ2-1,CAWSVSYNEQFF,TGTGCCTGGAGTGTTTCGTACAATGAGCAGTTCTTC
TRBV11-2,NA,NA,TRBJ1-4,CASSSTLWERNEKLFF,NA
TRBV5-4,NA,NA,TRBJ1-6,CASSLDGSPLHF,TGTGCCAGCAGCTTGGACGGTTCACCCCTCCACTTT
TRBV7-6,NA,TRBD2,TRBJ2-1,CASSLRSSGRAEYNEQFF,TGTGCCAGCAGCTTAAGGTCTAGCGGGAGGGCCGAATACAATGAGCAGTTCTTC
TRBV5-8,NA,TRBD2,TRBJ2-7,CASSRAGTSRPYEQYF,TGTGCCAGCAGTCGGGCAGGGACTAGCCGACCCTACGAGCAGTACTTC
TRBV2,NA,TRBD2,TRBJ2-7,CASSEVGGVPYEQYF,TGTGCCAGCAGTGAAGTGGGGGGGGTCCCCTACGAGCAGTACTTC
TRBV9,NA,NA,TRBJ1-2,CASSPRPSSDYGYTF,TGTGCCAGCAGCCCCCGACCTTCCTCCGACTATGGCTACACCTTC
TRBV28,NA,TRBD1,TRBJ2-7,CASTGRGYEQYF,TGTGCCAGCACAGGCAGGGGGTACGAGCAGTACTTC
TRBV9,NA,TRBD1,TRBJ1-3,CASSVVGTGERNTIYF,TGTGCCAGCAGCGTAGTTGGGACAGGGGAAAGAAACACCATATATTTT
TRBV5-4,NA,NA,TRBJ2-7,CASSLALSEQYF,TGTGCCAGCAGCTTGGCCTTGAGCGAGCAGTACTTC
TRBV11-1,NA,TRBD2,TRBJ2-7,CASSQTSGNPYEQYF,TGTGCCAGCAGCCAGACTAGCGGCAATCCCTACGAGCAGTACTTC
TRBV28,NA,NA,TRBJ1-5,CASTPGGGSNQPQHF,TGTGCCAGCACCCCGGGAGGAGGTAGCAATCAGCCCCAGCATTTT
TRBV5-6,NA,NA,TRBJ2-1,CASSLFGTLYNEQFF,TGTGCCAGCAGCTTGTTCGGGACCCTCTACAATGAGCAGTTCTTC
TRBV2,NA,TRBD2,TRBJ2-7,CASSAERGSSYEQYF,TGTGCCAGCAGTGCAGAGCGGGGGAGCTCCTACGAGCAGTACTTC
TRBV18,NA,NA,TRBJ1-2,CASSPGQSYTF,TGTGCCAGCTCACCGGGACAATCCTACACCTTC
TRBV5-1,NA,NA,TRBJ2-1,CASSLPGAIYNEQFF,TGCGCCAGCAGCCTCCCTGGGGCCATCTACAATGAGCAGTTCTTC
TRBV27,NA,TRBD1,TRBJ1-2,CASSPLGDRKANYGYTF,TGTGCCAGCAGTCCACTAGGGGACAGGAAGGCTAACTATGGCTACACCTTC
TRBV6-6,NA,NA,TRBJ1-2,CASSYTGRDYGYTF,TGTGCCAGCAGTTACACCGGGAGGGACTATGGCTACACCTTC
TRBV29-1,NA,NA,TRBJ1-1,CSVWGPLGVTEAFF,TGCAGCGTTTGGGGGCCCCTTGGAGTGACTGAAGCTTTCTTT
TRBV19,NA,TRBD1,TRBJ1-5,CASTRTGSDQPQHF,TGTGCCAGTACGAGGACAGGGAGTGATCAGCCCCAGCATTTT
TRBV6-5,NA,NA,TRBJ1-1,CASSLLTGNTEAFF,TGTGCCAGCAGTTTACTAACAGGGAACACTGAAGCTTTCTTT
TRBV5-6,NA,TRBD1,TRBJ2-5,CASTPDGQGKETQYF,TGTGCCAGCACCCCGGACGGACAGGGAAAAGAGACCCAGTACTTC
TRBV18,NA,TRBD1,TRBJ2-3,CASSPFTGGSGTDTQYF,TGTGCCAGCTCACCCTTTACAGGGGGGTCAGGCACAGATACGCAGTATTTT
TRBV28,NA,NA,TRBJ1-4,CASSKGGLTNEKLFF,TGTGCCAGCAGTAAAGGAGGGCTCACTAATGAAAAACTGTTTTTT
TRBV7-9,NA,NA,TRBJ2-1,CASSSPTWTATAYNEQFF,TGTGCCAGCAGCTCACCAACCTGGACAGCTACCGCCTACAATGAGCAGTTCTTC
TRBV28,NA,TRBD1,TRBJ1-2,CASSSPLGGQGAKGYTF,TGTGCCAGCAGTTCCCCCCTGGGGGGACAGGGGGCGAAAGGCTACACCTTC
TRBV5-4,NA,TRBD1,TRBJ2-7,CASSSRDRVDEQYF,TGTGCCAGCAGCTCCCGGGACAGGGTGGACGAGCAGTACTTC
TRBV5-1,NA,NA,TRBJ2-5,CASSVQQETQYF,TGCGCCAGCAGTGTACAGCAAGAGACCCAGTACTTC
TRBV10-3,NA,NA,TRBJ2-7,CAISDGTASYEQYF,TGTGCCATCAGTGATGGGACGGCCTCCTACGAGCAGTACTTC
TRBV6-5,NA,NA,TRBJ2-4,CASTNLDLRRNIQYF,TGTGCCAGCACCAATTTGGACCTGAGAAGAAACATTCAGTACTTC
TRBV28,NA,TRBD2,TRBJ2-3,CASSTSGRTYSIDTQYF,TGTGCCAGCAGTACTAGCGGGAGGACCTACTCAATAGATACGCAGTATTTT
TRBV5-6,NA,NA,TRBJ2-6,CASSLFGQAGFTNVLTF,TGTGCCAGCAGCTTGTTTGGCCAGGCCGGATTCACCAACGTCCTGACTTTC
TRBV9,NA,NA,TRBJ2-5,CASSVAPGASETQYF,TGTGCCAGCAGCGTAGCCCCAGGGGCTTCGGAGACCCAGTACTTC
TRBV18,NA,NA,TRBJ2-6,CASSSSAGRSGANVLTF,TGTGCCAGCTCATCCAGCGCGGGCCGCTCTGGGGCCAACGTCCTGACTTTC
TRBV28,NA,NA,TRBJ1-1,CASSSNIQTGTQYEAFF,TGTGCCAGCAGTTCGAACATACAAACCGGGACACAGTACGAAGCTTTCTTT
TRBV6-1,NA,NA,TRBJ1-5,CASTNNQPQHF,TGTGCCAGCACCAACAATCAGCCCCAGCATTTT
TRBV6-5,NA,TRBD1,TRBJ1-3,CASSRRQGDTIYF,TGTGCCAGCAGCCGTCGACAGGGTGACACCATATATTTT
TRBV5-1,NA,NA,TRBJ2-3,CASSFKLGQADTQYF,TGCGCCAGCAGCTTTAAGCTGGGCCAGGCAGATACGCAGTATTTT
TRBV19,NA,NA,TRBJ2-5,CASSVTQGRETQYF,TGTGCCAGTAGCGTAACTCAGGGCAGAGAGACCCAGTACTTC
TRBV25-1,NA,NA,TRBJ2-5,CASSDRLIGKTQYF,TGTGCCAGCAGTGACAGACTGATCGGGAAGACCCAGTACTTC
TRBV9,NA,TRBD2,TRBJ2-1,CASSGTGTSGFNEQFF,TGTGCCAGCAGCGGGACCGGGACTAGCGGGTTCAATGAGCAGTTCTTC
TRBV27,NA,TRBD1,TRBJ1-4,CASSTHPGTGDEKLFF,TGTGCCAGCAGTACACATCCCGGGACAGGGGATGAAAAACTGTTTTTT